This is a list of T cell receptor beta chains from one sample in a study of shared clonotypes between healthy human individuals. Generated by immunoSEQ multiplex PCR, the TCRdb table keeps only in-frame clones and is missing some. The data contain hundreds of thousands of clones, roughly four fifths of them singletons. Sequencing was performed on PBMCs. The receptors were sampled from a woman aged 40 to 50 in good health. Some clones in this sample may be carry-over from other donors' samples. Each CDR3 is given with its conserved first and last residue. The D gene is left open where the match is weak. Size is omitted from some rows. Given values are once, few, many or a class for expanded clones.

TRBJ1-1 | . | . | TRBV30 | CAWSITRGLTEAFF | TGTGCCTGGAGTATCACGAGGGGACTGACTGAAGCTTTCTTT
TRBJ2-3 | . | . | TRBV10-3 | CAISESGGGTDTQYF | TGTGCCATCAGTGAGTCAGGGGGGGGGACAGATACGCAGTATTTT
TRBJ1-5 | many | . | TRBV6-1 | CASSEDRYQPQHF | TGTGCCAGCAGTGAGGACAGATATCAGCCCCAGCATTTT
TRBJ1-2 | . | . | TRBV15 | CATSAGRSPWGYTF | TGTGCCACCAGTGCAGGGAGGTCCCCATGGGGCTACACCTTC
TRBJ1-1 | . | . | TRBV30 | CAWSTGNGPEAFF | TGTGCCTGGAGCACAGGGAATGGGCCTGAAGCTTTCTTT
TRBJ1-2 | once | . | TRBV11-1 | CASRGPINYGYTF | TGTGCCAGCAGGGGACCGATTAACTATGGCTACACCTTC
TRBJ1-2 | few | . | TRBV7-9 | CASSLAETGYTF | TGTGCCAGCAGCTTAGCGGAAACCGGCTACACCTTC
TRBJ2-1 | . | . | TRBV19 | CASSMDWGASNEQFF | TGTGCCAGTAGTATGGACTGGGGGGCTAGTAATGAGCAGTTCTTC
TRBJ1-2 | . | TRBD1 | TRBV10-3 | CAISGRTGLNWDGYTF | TGTGCCATCAGTGGACGGACAGGGCTTAATTGGGATGGCTACACCTTC
TRBJ2-4 | . | TRBD2 | TRBV4-1 | CASSQEGGRVQYF | TGCGCCAGCAGCCAAGAGGGAGGGCGTGTTCAGTACTTC
TRBJ2-7 | medium-sized | TRBD2 | TRBV18 | CASSPIAGAYEQYF | TGTGCCAGCTCACCTATAGCGGGAGCCTACGAGCAGTACTTC
TRBJ2-3 | many | . | TRBV18 | CASSAILGQPGADTQYF | TGTGCCAGCTCTGCCATTTTAGGGCAACCAGGTGCAGATACGCAGTATTTT
TRBJ2-1 | . | . | TRBV29-1 | CSGAHNEQFF | TGCAGCGGAGCCCACAATGAGCAGTTCTTC
TRBJ1-5 | . | TRBD1 | TRBV18 | CASSFTGTGINQPQHF | TGTGCCAGCTCATTTACCGGGACAGGTATCAATCAGCCCCAGCATTTT
TRBJ1-2 | . | . | TRBV30 | CAWRASVVGYTF | TGTGCCTGGAGGGCCTCAGTTGTGGGCTACACCTTC
TRBJ1-2 | . | . | TRBV10-1 | CASSERGIPYGYTF | TGCGCCAGCAGTGAGAGAGGGATACCCTATGGCTACACCTTC
TRBJ2-3 | . | TRBD1 | TRBV27 | CASSSLGQGEDTQYF | TGTGCCAGCAGTTCCCTGGGACAGGGGGAAGATACGCAGTATTTT
TRBJ1-1 | . | . | TRBV7-9 | CASSLVNTEAFF | TGTGCCAGCAGCTTAGTAAACACTGAAGCTTTCTTT
TRBJ2-7 | . | TRBD1 | TRBV15 | CATSIGQATYEQYF | TGTGCCACCAGCATAGGACAGGCAACCTACGAGCAGTACTTC
TRBJ2-6 | . | . | TRBV19 | CASSPGTSGANVLTF | TGTGCCAGTTCACCAGGGACCTCTGGGGCCAACGTCCTGACTTTC
TRBJ2-7 | . | . | TRBV7-8 | CASSAPGLLAYEQYF | TGTGCCAGCAGCGCACCGGGGTTACTCGCCTACGAGCAGTACTTC
TRBJ2-1 | . | . | TRBV5-4 | CASSLELAGNEQFF | TGTGCCAGCAGCTTGGAATTGGCGGGCAATGAGCAGTTCTTC
TRBJ2-6 | . | . | TRBV15 | CATSPFSLGRAHSGANVLTF | TGTGCCACCAGCCCCTTTAGTCTAGGGCGGGCCCACTCTGGGGCCAACGTCCTGACTTTC
TRBJ2-7 | . | . | TRBV30 | CAWSGGGTLYEQYF | TGTGCCTGGAGCGGGGGCGGGACCCTCTACGAGCAGTACTTC
TRBJ2-2 | many | . | TRBV30 | CAWDTAGTGELFF | TGTGCCTGGGACACCGCCGGCACCGGGGAGCTGTTTTTT
TRBJ1-1 | . | . | TRBV18 | CASSPFEGEAFF | TGTGCCAGCTCACCCTTCGAGGGAGAAGCTTTCTTT
TRBJ1-1 | . | . | TRBV6-6 | CASTLGGWNTEAFF | TGTGCCAGCACGTTGGGAGGATGGAACACTGAAGCTTTCTTT
TRBJ1-1 | . | . | TRBV7-8 | CASSLVQGVLEAFF | TGTGCCAGCAGCTTAGTACAGGGCGTACTTGAAGCTTTCTTT
TRBJ1-3 | once | . | TRBV2 | CASSEHMGLNTIYF | TGTGCCAGCAGTGAGCACATGGGACTTAACACCATATATTTT
TRBJ2-2 | . | . | TRBV4-1 | CASSQVPQIVSAGELFF | TGCGCCAGCAGCCAAGTCCCCCAGATAGTTTCTGCCGGGGAGCTGTTTTTT
TRBJ1-2 | . | . | TRBV18 | CASSDIDGYTF | TGTGCCAGCTCAGACATCGATGGCTACACCTTC
TRBJ1-1 | many | . | TRBV18 | CASSPAVNTEAFF | TGTGCCAGCTCACCGGCGGTGAACACTGAAGCTTTCTTT
TRBJ2-3 | . | TRBD2 | TRBV7-3 | CASSSRLAGDTQYF | TGTGCCAGCAGCTCACGACTAGCGGGAGATACGCAGTATTTT
TRBJ2-1 | many | . | TRBV6-5 | CASTFTPDSGNEQFF | TGTGCCAGCACCTTCACACCTGACTCCGGGAATGAGCAGTTCTTC
TRBJ1-4 | . | . | TRBV2 | CASGPMGATNEKLFF | TGTGCCAGCGGCCCTATGGGTGCAACTAATGAAAAACTGTTTTTT
TRBJ2-1 | . | TRBD2 | TRBV5-1 | CASSPRGGGEQFF | TGCGCCAGCAGCCCCCGGGGGGGTGGCGAGCAGTTCTTC
TRBJ2-1 | . | . | TRBV5-1 | CASSLETGFGHDEQFF | TGCGCCAGCAGCCTGGAAACAGGGTTCGGGCACGATGAGCAGTTCTTC
TRBJ2-5 | . | . | TRBV4-2 | CASSPAGLDVETQYF | TGTGCCAGCAGCCCAGCCGGGCTAGACGTCGAGACCCAGTACTTC
TRBJ2-7 | few | . | TRBV9 | CASSVGGTGYEQYF | TGTGCCAGCAGCGTAGGGGGGACTGGCTACGAGCAGTACTTC
TRBJ2-7 | many | TRBD1 | TRBV7-6 | CASSLRDRGTHEQYF | TGTGCCAGCAGCCTCCGGGACAGGGGGACCCACGAGCAGTACTTC